Reported below is one T cell receptor (beta chain). This sample stems from a study of blood T cells in healthy people across ages. The V gene's germline CDR1 is DFQATT and CDR2 SNEGSKA (reference sequence). Trimming took 2 bases from V and 8 from J; bases not matched to a gene: 5. This CDR3 region has 13 residues. A second PCR of 7 to 11 cycles used a sample-barcoded 5' primer and a J-beta primer mix. TCRdb reanalysed the 5' RACE reads using MiXCR and keeps one entry per CDR3 protein. The data contain 750,000 to 1,000,000 distinct CDR3 sequences, about 29% of them singletons. This same sample was also part of a study on T cells of mothers and their children. From that report: Each mother yielded more than 9.5 million TCR beta CDR3 reads. Each child yielded about 3 million reads.

The chain carries TRBV20-1 and TRBJ1-4; 7 bases are shared with TRBD1. The sample consisted of blood. The receptor comes from a woman aged 40 to 50 in good health. CDR3 residues: CSARPGGGEKLFF. DNA for the CDR3: TGCAGTGCTAGACCAGGGGGGGGAGAAAAACTGTTTTTT.